Below, 6 T cell receptor beta chains from the same sample are listed, as sequenced in a study of cytomegalovirus exposure and HLA in healthy donors. PCR involved 60 Vbeta and 13 Jbeta primers. Method: immunoSEQ multiplex PCR; TCRdb's copy keeps in-frame clones and lacks some. The sample has about 130,000 clones, around four fifths seen once; the top ten hold more than 2%. The sequencing input was PBMCs. The receptor set was obtained from a middle-aged woman in good health and CMV-seropositive.

The rearrangement uses TRBV7-2 and TRBJ1-5, with a tentative D call TRBD1 (5 bases). Germline V gene data show CDR1 as SGHTA and CDR2 as FQGNSA. V lost 6 bases to trimming and J lost 2 bases, with 8 bases between them. CDR3 length: 13 residues. CDR3 nucleotide sequence: TGTGCCAGCAGTAGGGGTGGCAATCAGCCCCAGCATTTT. This sequence encodes CASSRGGNQPQHF.

V gene TRBV3-2 combines with J gene TRBJ1-2; the D segment call TRBD1 is taken from the table without a DNA check. TRBV3-2 is deemed a pseudogene. The CDR3 runs 9 residues. The CDR3 sequence: CARGAGYTF. CDR3 nucleotides: TGTGCCAGGGGGGCCGGCTACACCTTC.

This chain uses TRBV7-2 with TRBJ1-1; TRBD1 is a possible D gene (6 bases). V was trimmed by 8 bases and J by 10 bases, leaving 23 bases between them. The CDR3 spans 14 residues. Germline CDR1 reads SGHTA; CDR2 reads FQGNSA. CDR3 amino acids: CASGISTGMILAFF. The CDR3 coding sequence is TGTGCCAGCGGGATCTCGACAGGAATGATCCTAGCTTTCTTT. Supplemented by reference TRBV7-2 and TRBJ1-1, the full variable domain reads GAGVSQSPSNKVTEKGKDVELRCDPISGHTALYWYRQSLGQGLEFLIYFQGNSAPDKSGLPSDRFSAERTGGSVSTLTIQRTQQEDSAVYLCASGISTGMILAFFGQGTRLTVV.

The gene calls are TRBV7-2 and TRBJ2-1; D may be TRBD2 (5 bases). The CDR3 extends over 12 amino acids. Trimming stripped 6 bases from V and 9 bases from J, with 12 bases between. Germline CDR1 and CDR2: SGHTA and FQGNSA. CDR3 loop: CASSADWGEQFF. CDR3 DNA sequence: TGTGCCAGCAGTGCGGACTGGGGTGAGCAGTTCTTC.

The J gene is TRBJ2-2, the V gene TRBV28; 7 nucleotides match TRBD1. V trimming: 4 bases; J trimming: 5 bases; junction bases outside the gene matches: 10. CDR1 is MDHEN and CDR2 is SYDVKM in the germline V gene. The CDR3 has 16 amino acids. The CDR3 is CASSSTGSVKTGELFF. The CDR3 DNA is TGTGCCAGCAGTTCGACAGGGTCCGTAAAAACCGGGGAGCTGTTTTTT.

This chain joins TRBV7-2 and TRBJ1-1, with D perhaps TRBD1 (5 bases). Trimming pared 5 bases from V and 5 bases from J, leaving 12 bases between. Germline-derived CDR1 and CDR2 are SGHTA and FQGNSA. CDR3 length: 13 residues. CDR3 sequence (DNA): TGTGCCAGCAGCCTGGGGGGGACGACTGAAGCTTTCTTT. This encodes CASSLGGTTEAFF.